The T cell receptor (beta chain) described here comes from a study of T cells after yellow fever vaccination. Study results and limitations: Secondary responses were weaker yet peaked faster, day 5 versus 15. Sorted repertoires could include abundant contaminating clonotypes from bulk cells. It was a small share of clonotypes that appeared in both CD4 and CD8 compartments.

This clonotype was detected ten times or more. The antigen remains unidentified. TCRdb used MiXCR to reprocess the 5' RACE reads, holding one entry per CDR3 protein. The sample holds 50,000 or so distinct CDR3 sequences, about 7.4% seen once. This receptor was taken from a man between 18 and 35 years old who received the YFV17D yellow fever vaccine. The sample consisted of CD8+ T cells sorted from PBMCs, taken around 15 days after the first yellow fever vaccination.

The CDR3 loop reads CASSFPGDRAYEQYF. The CDR3 nucleotides read TGTGCCAGCAGCTTCCCCGGAGATCGAGCCTACGAGCAGTACTTC. The J gene is TRBJ2-7, the V gene TRBV7-6; D gene unclear. The ends were cut back, 3 bases at V and 2 bases at J, with 14 bases in the middle. CDR1 SGHVS and CDR2 FNYEAQ come from the germline V gene. The CDR3 length is 15 residues. The whole variable domain, remainder taken from reference TRBV7-6 and TRBJ2-7, is GAGVSQSPRYKVTKRGQDVALRCDPISGHVSLYWYRQALGQGPEFLTYFNYEAQQDKSGLPNDRFSAERPEGSISTLTIQRTEQRDSAMYRCASSFPGDRAYEQYFGPGTRLTVT.